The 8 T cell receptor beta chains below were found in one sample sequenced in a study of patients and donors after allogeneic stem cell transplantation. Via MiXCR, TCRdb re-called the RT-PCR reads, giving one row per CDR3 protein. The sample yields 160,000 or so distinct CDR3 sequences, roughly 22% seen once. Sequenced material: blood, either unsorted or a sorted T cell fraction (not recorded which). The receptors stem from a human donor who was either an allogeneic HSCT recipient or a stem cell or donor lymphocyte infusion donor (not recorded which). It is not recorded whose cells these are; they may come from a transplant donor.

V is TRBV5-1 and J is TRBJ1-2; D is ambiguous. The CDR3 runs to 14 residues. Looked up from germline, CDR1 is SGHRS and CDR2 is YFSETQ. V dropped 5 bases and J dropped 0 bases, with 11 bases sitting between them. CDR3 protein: CASSPREANYGYTF. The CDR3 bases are TGCGCCAGCAGTCCTCGGGAAGCTAACTATGGCTACACCTTC.

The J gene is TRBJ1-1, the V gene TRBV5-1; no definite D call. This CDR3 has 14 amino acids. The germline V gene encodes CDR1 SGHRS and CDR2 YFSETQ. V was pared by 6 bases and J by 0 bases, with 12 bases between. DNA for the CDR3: TGCGCCAGCAAGGTCGAGTTCGTGAACACTGAAGCTTTCTTT. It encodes CASKVEFVNTEAFF. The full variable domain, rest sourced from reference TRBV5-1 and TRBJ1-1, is KAGVTQTPRYLIKTRGQQVTLSCSPISGHRSVSWYQQTPGQGLQFLFEYFSETQRNKGNFPGRFSGRQFSNSRSEMNVSTLELGDSALYLCASKVEFVNTEAFFGQGTRLTVV.

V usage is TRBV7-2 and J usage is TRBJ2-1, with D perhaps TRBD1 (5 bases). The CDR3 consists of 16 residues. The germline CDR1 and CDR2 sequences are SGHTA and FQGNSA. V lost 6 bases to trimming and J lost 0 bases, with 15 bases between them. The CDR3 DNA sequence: TGTGCCAGCAGGCCGACTCGACAGAGCTCCTACAATGAGCAGTTCTTC. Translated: CASRPTRQSSYNEQFF. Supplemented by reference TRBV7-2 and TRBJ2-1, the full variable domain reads GAGVSQSPSNKVTEKGKDVELRCDPISGHTALYWYRQSLGQGLEFLIYFQGNSAPDKSGLPSDRFSAERTGGSVSTLTIQRTQQEDSAVYLCASRPTRQSSYNEQFFGPGTRLTVL.

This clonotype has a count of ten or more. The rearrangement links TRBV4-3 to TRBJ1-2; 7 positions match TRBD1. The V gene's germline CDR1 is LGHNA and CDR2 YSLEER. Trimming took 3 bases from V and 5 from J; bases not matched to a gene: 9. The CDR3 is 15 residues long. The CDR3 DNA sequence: TGCGCCAGCAGCCACGACAGGGACCCCTCGTATGGCTACACCTTC. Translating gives CASSHDRDPSYGYTF.

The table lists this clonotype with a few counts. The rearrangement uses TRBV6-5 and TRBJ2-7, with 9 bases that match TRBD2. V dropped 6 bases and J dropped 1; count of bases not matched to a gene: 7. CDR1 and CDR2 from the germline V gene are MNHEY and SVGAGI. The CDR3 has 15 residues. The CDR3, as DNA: TGTGCCAGCAGACTTAGCGGGGGTCCTTCCTACGAGCAGTACTTC. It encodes CASRLSGGPSYEQYF.

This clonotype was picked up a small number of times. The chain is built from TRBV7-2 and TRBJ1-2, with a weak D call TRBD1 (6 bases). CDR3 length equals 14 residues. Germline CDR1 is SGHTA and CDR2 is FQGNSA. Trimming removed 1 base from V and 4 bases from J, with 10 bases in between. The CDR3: CASSLGGPGYGYTF. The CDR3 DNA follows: TGTGCCAGCAGCTTAGGGGGGCCGGGCTATGGCTACACCTTC.

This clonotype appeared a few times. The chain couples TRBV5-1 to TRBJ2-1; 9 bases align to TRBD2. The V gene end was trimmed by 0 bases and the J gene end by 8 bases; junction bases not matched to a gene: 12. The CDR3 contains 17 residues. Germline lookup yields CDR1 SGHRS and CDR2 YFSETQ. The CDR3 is CASSLANSGGRIDEQFF. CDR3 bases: TGCGCCAGCAGCTTGGCAAATAGCGGGGGCAGAATAGATGAGCAGTTCTTC. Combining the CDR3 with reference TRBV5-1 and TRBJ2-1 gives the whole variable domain KAGVTQTPRYLIKTRGQQVTLSCSPISGHRSVSWYQQTPGQGLQFLFEYFSETQRNKGNFPGRFSGRQFSNSRSEMNVSTLELGDSALYLCASSLANSGGRIDEQFFGPGTRLTVL.

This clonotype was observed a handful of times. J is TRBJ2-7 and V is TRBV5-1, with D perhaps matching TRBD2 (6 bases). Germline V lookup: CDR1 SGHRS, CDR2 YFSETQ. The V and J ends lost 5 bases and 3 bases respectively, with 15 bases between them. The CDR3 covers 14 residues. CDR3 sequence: CASRVGGPNYEQYF. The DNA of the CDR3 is TGCGCCAGCAGGGTCGGGGGTCCCAACTACGAGCAGTACTTC.